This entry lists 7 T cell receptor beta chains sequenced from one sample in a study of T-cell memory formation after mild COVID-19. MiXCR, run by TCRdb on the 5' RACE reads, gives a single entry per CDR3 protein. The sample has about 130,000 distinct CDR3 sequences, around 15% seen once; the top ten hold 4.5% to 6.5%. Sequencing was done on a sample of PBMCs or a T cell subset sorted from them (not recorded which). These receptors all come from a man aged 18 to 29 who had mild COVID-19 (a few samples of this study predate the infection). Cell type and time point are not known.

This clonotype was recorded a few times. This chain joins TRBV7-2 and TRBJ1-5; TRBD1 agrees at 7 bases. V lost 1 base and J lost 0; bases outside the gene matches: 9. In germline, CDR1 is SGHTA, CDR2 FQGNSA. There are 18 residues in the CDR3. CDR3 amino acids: CASSLGGGQAYSNQPQHF. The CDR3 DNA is TGTGCCAGCAGCTTAGGGGGCGGACAGGCCTATAGCAATCAGCCCCAGCATTTT.

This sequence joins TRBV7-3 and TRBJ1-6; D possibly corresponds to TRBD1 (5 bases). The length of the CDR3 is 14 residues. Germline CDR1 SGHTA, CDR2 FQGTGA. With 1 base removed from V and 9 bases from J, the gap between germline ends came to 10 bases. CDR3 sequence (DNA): TGTGCCAGCAGCTTAAGCAGGGCCGGTTCACCCCTCCACTTT. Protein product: CASSLSRAGSPLHF.

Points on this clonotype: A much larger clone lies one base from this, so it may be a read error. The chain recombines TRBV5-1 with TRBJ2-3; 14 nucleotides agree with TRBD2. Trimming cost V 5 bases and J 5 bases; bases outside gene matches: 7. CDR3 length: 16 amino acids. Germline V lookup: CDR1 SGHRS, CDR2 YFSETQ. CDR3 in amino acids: CASRRGLAGEVDTQYF. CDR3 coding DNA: TGCGCCAGCAGACGGGGACTAGCGGGGGAAGTAGATACGCAGTATTTT.

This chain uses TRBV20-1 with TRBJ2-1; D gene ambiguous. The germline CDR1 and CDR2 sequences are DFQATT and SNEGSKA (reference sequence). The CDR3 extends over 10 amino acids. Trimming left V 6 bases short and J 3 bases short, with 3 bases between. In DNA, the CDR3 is TGCAGTGCCAGCTACAATGAGCAGTTCTTC. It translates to CSASYNEQFF.

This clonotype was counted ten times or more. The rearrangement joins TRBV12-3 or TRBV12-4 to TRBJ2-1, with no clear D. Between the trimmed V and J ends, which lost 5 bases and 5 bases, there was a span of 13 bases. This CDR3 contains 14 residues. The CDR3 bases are TGTGCCAGCAGTACGTTTGTGATGAACAATGAGCAGTTCTTC. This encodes CASSTFVMNNEQFF.

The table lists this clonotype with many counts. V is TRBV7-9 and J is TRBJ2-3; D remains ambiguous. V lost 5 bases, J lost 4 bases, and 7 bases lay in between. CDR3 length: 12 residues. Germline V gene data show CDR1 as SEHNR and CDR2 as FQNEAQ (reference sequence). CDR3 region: CASSPGADTQYF. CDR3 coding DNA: TGTGCCAGCAGCCCCGGCGCAGATACGCAGTATTTT.

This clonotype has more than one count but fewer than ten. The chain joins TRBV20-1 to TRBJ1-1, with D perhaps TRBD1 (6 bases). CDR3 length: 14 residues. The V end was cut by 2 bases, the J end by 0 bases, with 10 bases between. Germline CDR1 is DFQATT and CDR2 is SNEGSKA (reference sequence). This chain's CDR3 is CSARPGHLNTEAFF. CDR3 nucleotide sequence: TGCAGTGCTAGACCGGGACACTTGAACACTGAAGCTTTCTTT.